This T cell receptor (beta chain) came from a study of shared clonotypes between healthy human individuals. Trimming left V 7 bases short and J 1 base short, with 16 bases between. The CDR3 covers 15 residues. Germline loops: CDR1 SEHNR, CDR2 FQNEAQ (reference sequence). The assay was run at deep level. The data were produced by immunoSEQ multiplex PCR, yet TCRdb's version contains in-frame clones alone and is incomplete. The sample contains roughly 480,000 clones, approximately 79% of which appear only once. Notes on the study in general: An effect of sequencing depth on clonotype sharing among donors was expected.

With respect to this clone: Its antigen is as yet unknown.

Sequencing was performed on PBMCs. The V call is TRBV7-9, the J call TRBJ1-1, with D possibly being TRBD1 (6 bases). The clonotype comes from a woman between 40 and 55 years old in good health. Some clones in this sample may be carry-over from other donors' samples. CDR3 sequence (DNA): TGTGCCAGCACCCTCGATTTACAGGGGAACACTGAAGCTTTCTTT. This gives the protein CASTLDLQGNTEAFF.